This record covers a single TCR beta chain. Clones were read by immunoSEQ multiplex PCR, and TCRdb kept only the in-frame ones, dropping some. The table has approximately 60,000 clones, roughly nine tenths seen once. These data come from a study of OX40 agonist ivuxolimab in advanced cancers. V shed 5 bases, J shed 6 bases, and the junction held 4 bases outside the gene matches. CDR3 length equals 13 residues. Germline V lookup: CDR1 MNHNS, CDR2 SASEGT. This receptor was taken from an adult with an advanced solid tumor such as melanoma, head and neck, liver or kidney cancer. The input for sequencing was CD4+ or CD8+ T cells sorted from blood, taken in a trial of the OX40 agonist ivuxolimab. The chain has TRBV6-1 and TRBJ2-7; 10 positions match TRBD1. CDR3 in DNA: TGTGCCAGCAGTCCTAGACAGGGGGCCGAGCAGTACTTC. Its protein is CASSPRQGAEQYF.